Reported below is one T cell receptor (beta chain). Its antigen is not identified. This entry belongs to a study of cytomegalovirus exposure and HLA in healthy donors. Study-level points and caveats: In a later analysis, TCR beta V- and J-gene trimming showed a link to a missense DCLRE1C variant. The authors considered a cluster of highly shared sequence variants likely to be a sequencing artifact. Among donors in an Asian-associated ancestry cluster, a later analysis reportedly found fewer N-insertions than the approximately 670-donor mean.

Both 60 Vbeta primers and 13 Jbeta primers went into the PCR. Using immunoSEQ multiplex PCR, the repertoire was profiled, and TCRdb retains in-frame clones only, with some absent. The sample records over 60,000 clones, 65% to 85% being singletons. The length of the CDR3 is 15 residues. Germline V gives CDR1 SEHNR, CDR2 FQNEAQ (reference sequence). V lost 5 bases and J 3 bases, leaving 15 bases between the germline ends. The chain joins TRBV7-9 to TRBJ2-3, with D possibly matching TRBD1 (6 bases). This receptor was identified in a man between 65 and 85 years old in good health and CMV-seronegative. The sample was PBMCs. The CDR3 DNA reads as TGTGCCAGCAGCGGATCCTGGGGGCTTACAGATACGCAGTATTTT. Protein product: CASSGSWGLTDTQYF.